This TCR beta chain was sequenced in a study of blood T cell repertoires in COVID-19 (dated by TCRdb to between 2020 and 2021). For the study in its entirety: Samples covering the acute and convalescent phases of COVID-19 were provided by collaborators in the United States, Italy and Spain. The prospective study material was composed of cDNA or gDNA derived from T cells, B-cell-depleted T cells, or PBMCs. The dataset comprised deeply sampled blood TCRbeta repertoires from subjects exposed to, actively infected with, or recovered from COVID-19. The repertoires were released in a freely available public database intended as a resource for research on the immune response to SARS-CoV-2. The samples were drawn from the first 160 participants of the ongoing ImmuneRACE study and from 1,200 or so subjects provided by 6 global collaborators. A de-identified subject ID, COVID-19 status, age in years and sex were almost always included in the sample metadata. Where available, HLA class I and class II types were taken from metadata supplied by the sample provider and were not determined by assay-based typing. The study at large found these results: Clinical and demographic metadata were provided uncurated, with the amount varying by source and participant.

The immunoSEQ Assay, a bias-controlled multiplex PCR, was used to amplify TCRbeta CDR3 regions from genomic DNA. Per the original workflow: The number of nucleated cells in each sample was estimated by amplification of reference gene primers within the assay. To quantify the absolute abundance of each unique TCRbeta CDR3 rearrangement, sequence reads were collapsed and filtered. For each sample, productive Simpson clonality was calculated as the square root of Simpson's diversity index across productive rearrangements. TCRdb limited this immuneACCESS table to in-frame rearrangements with V and J called. A share of clones is missing; checked studies link under half to unresolved V genes, and the rest is unexplained. V, J and clone size are those of that table, while D and trimming were read from the DNA. Counted in this sample were fewer than 300,000 clones; about 88% of them appeared once. The ten largest clones take up roughly 4% of the sample.

V is reduced by 4 bases and J by 2 bases, leaving a spacing of 9 bases between them. CDR1 SGHKS and CDR2 YYEKEE are derived from the germline V gene (reference sequence). From cysteine to phenylalanine, the CDR3 is 13 amino acids long. Left in the record is the CDR3 DNA by itself, 39 bases read in frame from the first base. Samples from volunteer blood donors who had recovered from COVID-19 were contributed by a second Seattle source. The collaborating institutions used their own protocols to collect whole blood in K2EDTA tubes. For TCRbeta analysis, collaborator samples were shipped as frozen whole blood, as isolated PBMCs, or as DNA extracted from either sample type. A word on this clone: Its antigen target is currently unknown. No much larger clone exists at a distance of one base, and base qualities are not known.

The sequence derives from a man in his 60s who had recovered from COVID-19. Material for sequencing was peripheral blood. This chain joins TRBV5-5 to TRBJ1-1; TRBD1 is a weak D gene call, 5 bases matching. The base sequence is TGTGCCAGCAGCCGGGGGGTAAACACTGAAGCTTTCTTT. Its product reads: CASSRGVNTEAFF.